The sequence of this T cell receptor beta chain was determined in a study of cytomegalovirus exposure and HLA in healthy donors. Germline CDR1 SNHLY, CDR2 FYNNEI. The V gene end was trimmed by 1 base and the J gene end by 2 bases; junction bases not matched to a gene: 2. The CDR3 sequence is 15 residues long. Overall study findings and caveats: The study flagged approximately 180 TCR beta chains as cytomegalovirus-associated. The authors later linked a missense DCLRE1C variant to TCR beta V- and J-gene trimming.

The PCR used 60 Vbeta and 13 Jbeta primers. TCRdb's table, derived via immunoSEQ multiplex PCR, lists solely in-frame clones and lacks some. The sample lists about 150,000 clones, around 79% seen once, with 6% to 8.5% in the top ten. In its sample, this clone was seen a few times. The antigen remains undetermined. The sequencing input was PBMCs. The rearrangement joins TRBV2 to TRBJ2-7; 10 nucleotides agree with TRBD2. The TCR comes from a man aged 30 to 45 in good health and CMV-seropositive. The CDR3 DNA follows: TGTGCCAGCAGTGAAGACGGACTAGCGGCCTACGAGCAGTACTTC. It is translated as CASSEDGLAAYEQYF.